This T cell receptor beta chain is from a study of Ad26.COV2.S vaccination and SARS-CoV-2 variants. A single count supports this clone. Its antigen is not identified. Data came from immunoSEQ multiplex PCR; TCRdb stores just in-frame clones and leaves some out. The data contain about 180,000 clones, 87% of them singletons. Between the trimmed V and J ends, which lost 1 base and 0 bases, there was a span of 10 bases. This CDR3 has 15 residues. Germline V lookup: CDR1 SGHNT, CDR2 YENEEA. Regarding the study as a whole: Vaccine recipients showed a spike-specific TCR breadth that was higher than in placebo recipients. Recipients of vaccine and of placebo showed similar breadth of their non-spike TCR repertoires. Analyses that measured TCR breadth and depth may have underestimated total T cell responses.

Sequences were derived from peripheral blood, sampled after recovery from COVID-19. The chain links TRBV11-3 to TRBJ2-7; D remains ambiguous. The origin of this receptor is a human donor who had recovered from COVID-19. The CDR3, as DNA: TGTGCCAGCAGCTTAGGCGCTACCGGCTCCTACGAGCAGTACTTC. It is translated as CASSLGATGSYEQYF.